A single sample gave rise to the 27 T cell receptor beta chains below, sequenced in a study of blood T cell repertoires in COVID-19. TCRdb's table, derived via immunoSEQ multiplex PCR, lists solely in-frame clones and lacks some. The sample shows a few hundred thousand clones, over 75% of them seen only once. Sequencing was performed on PBMCs or T cells enriched from blood (not recorded which). The receptors were sampled from a woman younger than 45 who had recovered from COVID-19.

The chain recombines TRBV5-4 with TRBJ2-2; TRBD2 matches 7 bases. This CDR3 contains 16 residues. Germline V CDR1 and CDR2: SGHNT, YYREEE (reference sequence). The J segment lost 5 bases and the V segment lost 4 bases, leaving 11 bases of the junction unmatched. The CDR3 DNA reads as TGTGCCAGCAGCCCGGGGGGAGCCCGGGGGACCGGGGAGCTGTTTTTT. Amino acid sequence: CASSPGGARGTGELFF.

V gene TRBV28 combines with J gene TRBJ1-4, with D uncertain. The CDR3 covers 14 residues. Germline V gives CDR1 MDHEN, CDR2 SYDVKM. V was cut by 1 base and J by 4 bases, with 7 bases left in between. The CDR3 reads CASSLSGSNEKLFF. Written as DNA, the CDR3 is TGTGCCAGCAGTTTATCGGGGAGTAATGAAAAACTGTTTTTT.

This clone was observed a handful of times. The genes are TRBV19 and TRBJ1-4; D is possibly TRBD1 (6 bases). Germline V lookup: CDR1 LNHDA, CDR2 SQIVND (reference sequence). Trimming took off 6 bases at V and 6 bases at J, with 14 bases between the two ends. This CDR3 is built from 14 residues. CDR3 in DNA: TGTGCCAGTAGGAACAGGGAGGGTGATGAAAAACTGTTTTTT. This gives the protein CASRNREGDEKLFF.

The chain combines TRBV28 with TRBJ2-5; tentative D call: TRBD1 (6 bases). CDR3 size: 17 residues. The germline V gene has CDR1 MDHEN and CDR2 SYDVKM. Trimming cost V 5 bases and J 3 bases, with 22 bases left between them. For the CDR3, the DNA is TGTGCCAGCAGTCTCCCTTTAACGTCAGGGACAAAAGAGACCCAGTACTTC. Protein product: CASSLPLTSGTKETQYF.

This chain joins TRBV6-5 and TRBJ2-7; D unclear. CDR1 MNHEY and CDR2 SVGAGI come from the germline V gene. The length of the CDR3 is 15 residues. Trimming shortened V by 1 base and J by 2 bases, and 12 bases separated the two germline ends. Here the CDR3 DNA reads TGTGCCAGCAGTTACTTTCGAGCCACCCCCTACGAGCAGTACTTC. Residues: CASSYFRATPYEQYF.

V gene TRBV6-5 combines with J gene TRBJ1-1; 7 bases are shared with TRBD1. There are 13 residues in the CDR3. Germline loops: CDR1 MNHEY, CDR2 SVGAGI. The V segment lost 7 bases and the J segment 11 bases; nucleotides outside the gene matches: 13. The DNA of the CDR3 is TGTGCCAGCACCACCCGACAGGGCGTAAAGGCTTTCTTT. Protein product: CASTTRQGVKAFF.

This clone was seen just once. The J gene is TRBJ2-2, the V gene TRBV18; 10 bases match TRBD1. Germline loops: CDR1 KGHSH, CDR2 LQKENI. The CDR3 is made up of 15 amino acids. J lost 3 bases, V lost 5 bases, and 3 bases had no gene match. This chain's CDR3 is CASSTGTGDTGELFF. The CDR3 DNA reads TGTGCCAGCTCAACCGGGACAGGGGACACCGGGGAGCTGTTTTTT.

This clone occurred once. For the CDR3, the DNA is TGTGCCAGCAGCTTGGTTTCCAACAGGGACTACACCTTC. Protein product: CASSLVSNRDYTF. V usage is TRBV5-4 and J usage is TRBJ1-2; D possibly corresponds to TRBD1 (6 bases). Trimming stripped 0 bases from V and 10 bases from J, with 13 bases between. Per germline, CDR1 SGHNT and CDR2 YYREEE (reference sequence). The CDR3 is made up of 13 amino acids.

The gene calls are TRBV28 and TRBJ1-2, with a possible D match to TRBD1 (6 bases). Trimming stripped 4 bases from V and 4 bases from J, with 22 bases between. Germline CDR1 MDHEN, CDR2 SYDVKM. The CDR3 length is 17 residues. CDR3 sequence: CASSSSSGGAFSYGYTF. DNA of the CDR3: TGTGCCAGCAGTTCATCATCGGGGGGGGCTTTTTCCTATGGCTACACCTTC.

The chain has TRBV7-9 and TRBJ2-1, with 11 bases matching TRBD2. The V gene end was trimmed by 2 bases and the J gene end by 4 bases; junction bases not matched to a gene: 10. Germline assignment: CDR1 SEHNR and CDR2 FQNEAQ (reference sequence). The CDR3 spans 18 residues. CDR3 DNA: TGTGCCAGCAGCTTAACTCGTAGCGGGAGGGCCGAATACAATGAGCAGTTCTTC. Its protein is CASSLTRSGRAEYNEQFF.

The chain carries TRBV28 and TRBJ1-4, with D unclear. This CDR3 is 13 amino acids long. The germline gives CDR1 MDHEN, CDR2 SYDVKM. Trimming took off 7 bases at V and 7 bases at J, with 13 bases between the two ends. The CDR3 coding sequence is TGTGCCAGCAACCTGGGGAGTTTTGAAAAACTGTTTTTT. It encodes CASNLGSFEKLFF.

The V and J genes are TRBV27 and TRBJ1-1, with TRBD1 matching over 7 bases. This CDR3 comprises 14 residues. With V trimmed by 10 bases and J by 1 base, 9 bases remained unmatched. Germline CDR1 and CDR2: MNHEY and SMNVEV (reference sequence). Here the CDR3 reads CATSPGTANTEAFF. The CDR3 DNA sequence: TGTGCCACCAGCCCCGGGACAGCGAACACTGAAGCTTTCTTT.

CDR3 amino acids: CASSLVPLGAGGFYEQFF. DNA of the CDR3: TGTGCCAGCAGCTTAGTCCCTCTCGGGGCGGGGGGTTTTTATGAGCAGTTCTTC. The chain recombines TRBV7-2 with TRBJ2-1; 8 bases agree with TRBD2. V was clipped by 1 base and J by 8 bases; unmatched bases: 16. Germline V CDR1 and CDR2: SGHTA, FQGNSA. The CDR3 has 18 amino acids.

The chain employs TRBV27 and TRBJ2-7, with 9 bases identical to TRBD1. Losses at the gene ends were 3 bases for V and 4 bases for J; bases not matched to a gene: 19. The CDR3 length is 19 residues. Germline lookup yields CDR1 MNHEY and CDR2 SMNVEV (reference sequence). CDR3 sequence: CASSLGAPRPRGQGYEQYF. CDR3 nucleotides: TGTGCCAGCAGTTTGGGGGCCCCCCGGCCGAGGGGACAGGGATACGAGCAGTACTTC.

The rearrangement links TRBV11-2 to TRBJ1-1; no reliable D call. The ends were cut back, 2 bases at V and 1 base at J, with 5 bases in the middle. The germline V gene has CDR1 SGHAT and CDR2 FQNNGV. The CDR3 spans 13 residues. CDR3 DNA: TGTGCCAGCAGCTTACGAGAGAACACTGAAGCTTTCTTT. Translating it yields CASSLRENTEAFF.

The chain employs TRBV5-1 and TRBJ2-3; the match to TRBD2 covers 12 bases. Germline V gene sequence: CDR1 SGHRS, CDR2 YFSETQ. The CDR3 contains 19 residues. Trimming at V came to 1 base and at J to 0 bases, leaving 9 bases not matched to a gene. CDR3 nucleotide sequence: TGCGCCAGCAGCTTGACCCTAGCGGGGGGGCTCCCTAGCACAGATACGCAGTATTTT. Translating it yields CASSLTLAGGLPSTDTQYF.

The chain joins TRBV5-1 to TRBJ2-1; 9 bases agree with TRBD2. With 3 bases clipped from V and 7 bases from J, the junction kept 8 bases outside the gene matches. Per the germline V gene, CDR1 is SGHRS and CDR2 is YFSETQ. The CDR3 runs 15 residues. This chain's CDR3 is CASSSLAGVVNEQFF. CDR3 in DNA: TGCGCCAGCAGCTCCTTAGCGGGAGTGGTAAATGAGCAGTTCTTC.

The chain uses TRBV28 and TRBJ2-3; 7 bases match TRBD1. The V gene's germline CDR1 is MDHEN and CDR2 SYDVKM. The CDR3 extends over 15 amino acids. V was pared by 4 bases and J by 1 base, with 5 bases of the junction left unmatched. The CDR3 reads CASSSGQVGTDTQYF. The DNA of the CDR3 is TGTGCCAGCAGTTCTGGACAGGTGGGCACAGATACGCAGTATTTT.

In its sample, this clone was seen once. The J gene is TRBJ1-6, the V gene TRBV2; a possible D gene is TRBD1 (6 bases). V was cut by 7 bases and J by 9 bases, with 13 bases left in between. This CDR3 is 13 amino acids long. Germline loops: CDR1 SNHLY, CDR2 FYNNEI. The CDR3 loop reads CASTPDSGSPLHF. For the CDR3, the DNA is TGTGCCAGCACCCCGGACAGTGGTTCACCCCTCCACTTT.

The rearrangement joins TRBV3-1 (or the pseudogene TRBV3-2) to TRBJ2-1; TRBD2 matches at 7 bases. CDR1 is LGHDT, CDR2 YNNKEL, per germline (reference sequence). Germline trimming cut 4 bases from V and 2 bases from J; bases unmatched to any gene: 5. CDR3 length equals 15 residues. In nucleotides, the CDR3 is TGTGCCAGCAGCCCTACTAGCGTCGCCTACAATGAGCAGTTCTTC. Translation gives CASSPTSVAYNEQFF.

The chain carries TRBV7-6 and TRBJ2-7, with 12 nucleotides matching TRBD1. From germline, CDR1 is SGHVS and CDR2 FNYEAQ. V was pared by 5 bases and J by 2 bases, with 7 bases of the junction left unmatched. The CDR3 consists of 16 residues. CDR3 sequence (DNA): TGTGCCAGCAGCCCCGTGGGACAGGGGGCCACCTACGAGCAGTACTTC. Its translation: CASSPVGQGATYEQYF. Full variable domain (outside the CDR3, taken from reference TRBV7-6 and TRBJ2-7): GAGVSQSPRYKVTKRGQDVALRCDPISGHVSLYWYRQALGQGPEFLTYFNYEAQQDKSGLPNDRFSAERPEGSISTLTIQRTEQRDSAMYRCASSPVGQGATYEQYFGPGTRLTVT.

J is TRBJ2-2 and V is TRBV7-2; 10 bases are shared with TRBD1. V lost 5 bases to trimming and J lost 7 bases; unmatched junction nucleotides: 10. Germline CDR1 and CDR2: SGHTA and FQGNSA. The CDR3 is made up of 16 amino acids. CDR3 amino acids: CASSPRQGAWIGELFF. CDR3 nucleotides: TGTGCCAGCAGCCCCCGACAGGGGGCTTGGATCGGGGAGCTGTTTTTT.

Comments on this clone: A read error may account for a junction end that differs from germline. The DNA of the CDR3 is TGTGCCACCAGCACCCTGACAGGGGGCCCCCCCGATTTT. This codes for CATSTLTGGPPDF. The rearrangement joins TRBV15 to TRBJ1-3, with 10 bases fitting TRBD1. Germline CDR1 reads LNHNV; CDR2 reads YYDKDF (reference sequence). The CDR3 extends over 13 amino acids.

The chain couples TRBV4-1 to TRBJ1-6, with 7 bases aligning to TRBD1. The CDR3 has 16 residues. The trim removed 4 bases at V and 0 bases at J, leaving 3 bases unmatched. The germline gives CDR1 MGHRA, CDR2 YSYEKL. The CDR3 nucleotides read TGCGCCAGCAGCCCGGGGGACAGCTCCTATAATTCACCCCTCCACTTT. Its protein is CASSPGDSSYNSPLHF.

The V call is TRBV4-1, the J call TRBJ2-1, with TRBD1 identical over 9 bases. V lost 1 base, J lost 2 bases, and 3 bases stayed unmatched. The CDR3 is 16 residues long. The germline gives CDR1 MGHRA, CDR2 YSYEKL. This CDR3 reads CASSQAGQGTYNEQFF. CDR3 DNA sequence: TGCGCCAGCAGCCAAGCGGGACAGGGAACCTACAATGAGCAGTTCTTC.

The rearrangement links TRBV6-5 to TRBJ1-2; 8 bases align to TRBD1. The CDR3 sequence is 15 residues long. V trimming: 7 bases; J trimming: 6 bases; junction bases outside the gene matches: 13. The V gene's germline CDR1 is MNHEY and CDR2 SVGAGI. CDR3 residues: CASTLTGASFHGYTF. The CDR3 coding sequence is TGTGCCAGCACCCTGACAGGGGCCTCTTTCCATGGCTACACCTTC.

The chain joins TRBV12-5 to TRBJ2-1, with 11 bases identical to TRBD1. This CDR3 region has 17 residues. Germline CDR1 LGHNT, CDR2 FRNRAP. Trimming at V came to 2 bases and at J to 4 bases, leaving 7 bases not matched to a gene. CDR3 amino acids: CASGLITGTGGYNEQFF. The DNA for the CDR3 is TGTGCTAGTGGTTTGATTACCGGGACAGGGGGATACAATGAGCAGTTCTTC. The whole variable domain, remainder taken from reference TRBV12-5 and TRBJ2-1, is DARVTQTPRHKVTEMGQEVTMRCQPILGHNTVFWYRQTMMQGLELLAYFRNRAPLDDSGMPKDRFSAEMPDATLATLKIQPSEPRDSAVYFCASGLITGTGGYNEQFFGPGTRLTVL.